This T cell receptor (beta chain) was found in a study of control samples from healthy donors and cancer patients. The protocol was immunoSEQ multiplex PCR, while the TCRdb copy is restricted to in-frame clones and leaves out a portion. The data hold 350,000 to 450,000 clones, with 90% observed a single time. Sequenced: PBMCs. This receptor was taken from a man in his forties with head and neck cancer.

CDR3 sequence reads: CAWSAKPGYGYTF. CDR3 DNA: TGTGCCTGGAGTGCTAAGCCGGGGTATGGCTACACCTTC. This sequence joins TRBV30 and TRBJ1-2, with D unclear. V lost 1 base to trimming and J lost 5 bases, with 11 bases between them. CDR1 is GTSNPN, CDR2 SVGIG, per germline (reference sequence). This CDR3 region has 13 residues.